Described below is a single T cell receptor beta chain sequence and its context. V lost 7 bases and J 6 bases, leaving 12 bases between the germline ends. The V gene's germline CDR1 is SNHLY and CDR2 FYNNEI. This CDR3 is built from 12 residues. Clones were read by immunoSEQ multiplex PCR, and TCRdb kept only the in-frame ones, dropping some. The table lists about 100,000 clones, around 95% of them singletons. The record originates from a study of technical replicates of blood from a few donors. This clonotype was sampled from a human donor in good health. V gene TRBV2 combines with J gene TRBJ1-1, with D maybe TRBD1 (5 bases). Sequences were obtained from T cells isolated from PBMCs. The CDR3 DNA follows: TGTGCCAGCACGGGGGAATTTGCTGAAGCTTTCTTT. Amino acids: CASTGEFAEAFF.